Below, one TCR beta chain is given with its context. The sample has other DNA sequences that encode this CDR3 too. This sample is drawn from a study of cytomegalovirus exposure and HLA in healthy donors. Healthy bone marrow donors made up the donors. PCR employed 60 Vbeta and 13 Jbeta primers. Authors' methods: Approximately 11 million of 75 million to 85 million unique TCR beta chains were shared, per a later count. Clones were read by immunoSEQ multiplex PCR, and TCRdb kept only the in-frame ones, dropping some. The V and J calls and clone size come from that table; D and trimming were worked out from the DNA. The sample has around 110,000 clones; about 62% are singletons. The receptor was isolated from a woman aged 40 to 49 in good health and CMV-seropositive. Input material: PBMCs.

The CDR3 loop is CASSDSANYGYTF. The CDR3 DNA follows: TGTGCCAGCAGTGATTCAGCTAACTATGGCTACACCTTC. The genes are TRBV2 and TRBJ1-2, with no clear D. Trimming pared 3 bases from V and 0 bases from J, leaving 5 bases between. CDR1 and CDR2 from the germline V gene are SNHLY and FYNNEI. The CDR3 consists of 13 residues.